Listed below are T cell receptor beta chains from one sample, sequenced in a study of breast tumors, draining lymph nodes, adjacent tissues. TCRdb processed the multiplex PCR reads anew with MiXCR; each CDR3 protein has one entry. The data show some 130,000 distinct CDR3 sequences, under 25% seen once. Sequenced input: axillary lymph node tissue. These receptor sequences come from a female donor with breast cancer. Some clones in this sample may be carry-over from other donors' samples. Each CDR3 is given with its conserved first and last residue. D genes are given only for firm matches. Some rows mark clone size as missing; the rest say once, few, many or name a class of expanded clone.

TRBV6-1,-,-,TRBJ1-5,CASSEISGNQPQHF,TGTGCCAGCAGTGAAATTTCAGGGAATCAGCCCCAGCATTTT
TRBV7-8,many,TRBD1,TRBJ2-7,CASSLSVPQGSYEQYF,TGTGCCAGCAGCTTATCCGTCCCACAGGGGTCCTACGAGCAGTACTTC
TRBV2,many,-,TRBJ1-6,CASSEYRVTGSPLHF,TGTGCCAGCAGTGAATATAGGGTGACTGGCTCACCCCTCCACTTT
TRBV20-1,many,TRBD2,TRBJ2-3,CSARLAGVTDTQYF,TGCAGTGCTAGACTAGCGGGAGTCACAGATACGCAGTATTTT
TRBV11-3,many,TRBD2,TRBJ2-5,CASSHGLAGQETQYF,TGTGCCAGCAGCCATGGACTAGCGGGGCAAGAGACCCAGTACTTC
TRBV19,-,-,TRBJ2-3,CASSPTGTDTKYF,TGTGCCAGTAGTCCCACAGGCACAGATACGAAGTATTTT
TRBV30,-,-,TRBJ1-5,CAWSVEVSNQPQHF,TGTGCCTGGAGTGTAGAGGTTAGCAATCAGCCCCAGCATTTT
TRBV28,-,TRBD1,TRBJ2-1,CASSGGTGRDYNEQFF,TGTGCCAGCAGTGGAGGGACAGGGAGAGACTACAATGAGCAGTTCTTC
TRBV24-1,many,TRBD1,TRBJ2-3,CATSESPGQGPDTQYF,TGTGCCACCAGTGAGTCTCCGGGACAGGGCCCCGATACGCAGTATTTT
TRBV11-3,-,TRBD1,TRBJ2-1,CASSSARQPLRGPSYNEQFF,TGTGCCAGCAGCTCCGCACGGCAACCCCTCAGGGGGCCTTCCTACAATGAGCAGTTCTTC
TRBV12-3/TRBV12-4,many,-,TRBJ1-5,CASSLGGSNQPQHF,TGTGCCAGCAGTTTAGGGGGAAGCAATCAGCCCCAGCATTTT
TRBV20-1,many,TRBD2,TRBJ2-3,CSASATSGRGDTQYF,TGCAGTGCTAGCGCGACTAGCGGGAGGGGGGATACGCAGTATTTT
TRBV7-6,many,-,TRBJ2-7,CASSWDSGEYEQYF,TGTGCCAGCAGCTGGGATAGTGGGGAGTACGAGCAGTACTTC
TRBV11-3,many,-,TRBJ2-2,CASRKQGVSGELFF,TGTGCCAGCAGAAAGCAGGGCGTCTCCGGGGAGCTGTTTTTT
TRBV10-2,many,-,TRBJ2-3,CASTWDWRRRRMTDTQYF,TGCGCCAGCACCTGGGACTGGCGGCGGCGGCGTATGACAGATACGCAGTATTTT
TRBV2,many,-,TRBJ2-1,CASTRVRSEQFF,TGTGCCAGCACCAGGGTTCGTAGTGAGCAGTTCTTC
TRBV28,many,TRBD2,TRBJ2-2,CASSSPSGGTGELFF,TGTGCCAGCAGTTCGCCTAGCGGGGGGACCGGGGAGCTGTTTTTT
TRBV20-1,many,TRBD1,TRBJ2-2,CSASRQGANTGELFF,TGCAGTGCTAGCCGACAGGGGGCGAACACCGGGGAGCTGTTTTTT
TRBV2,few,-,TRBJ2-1,CASTPPQSYNEQFF,TGTGCCAGCACCCCACCCCAGTCCTACAATGAGCAGTTCTTC
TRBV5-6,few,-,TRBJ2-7,CASSLAVPGPYEQYF,TGTGCCAGCAGCTTGGCGGTACCAGGGCCCTACGAGCAGTACTTC
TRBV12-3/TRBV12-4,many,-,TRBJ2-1,CASSPSVLSYNEQFF,TGTGCCAGCAGTCCTAGCGTTCTTTCTTACAATGAGCAGTTCTTC
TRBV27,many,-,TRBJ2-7,CASSLKFQGNPTYEQYF,TGTGCCAGCAGTTTAAAGTTTCAGGGCAACCCAACCTACGAGCAGTACTTC
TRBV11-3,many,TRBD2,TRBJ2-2,CASSLALGTSGENTGELFF,TGTGCCAGCAGCTTAGCCCTCGGGACTAGCGGTGAGAACACCGGGGAGCTGTTTTTT
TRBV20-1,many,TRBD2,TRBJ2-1,CSAHLAGVYNEQFF,TGCAGTGCACACCTAGCGGGAGTCTACAATGAGCAGTTCTTC
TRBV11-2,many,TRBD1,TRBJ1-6,CASSFGQGSSPLHF,TGTGCCAGCAGCTTTGGACAGGGGTCTTCACCCCTCCACTTT
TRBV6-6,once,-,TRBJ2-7,CASSDPRYEQYF,TGTGCCAGCAGTGACCCCCGCTACGAGCAGTACTTC
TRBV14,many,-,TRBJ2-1,CASSRFRGYEQFF,TGTGCCAGCAGCCGGTTTCGGGGTTATGAGCAGTTCTTC
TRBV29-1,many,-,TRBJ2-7,CSVGEGAGYEQYF,TGCAGCGTTGGCGAGGGGGCGGGATACGAGCAGTACTTC
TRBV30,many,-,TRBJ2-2,CAWLRTGELFF,TGTGCCTGGCTACGGACCGGGGAGCTGTTTTTT